Each of the 28 T cell receptor beta chains below was sequenced from the same sample in a study of regulatory T cells in long-lasting Graves disease. Time point meaning: newly diagnosed GD, antithyroid drugs for less than 3 months. From PBMCs, RNA was extracted and then used to make the TCR library. CDR3 regions were amplified by Arm-PCR using iRepertoire HTBI primers to build TCR beta libraries. Via MiXCR, TCRdb re-called the multiplex PCR reads, giving one row per CDR3 protein. The profile shows hundreds of thousands of distinct CDR3 sequences, over 15% of them singletons. The sample here was peripheral blood mononuclear cells (PBMCs), taken at new diagnosis, from a patient treated with antithyroid drugs. Every receptor here comes from a female donor with Graves disease.

The rearrangement links TRBV19 to TRBJ2-7, with a possible D match to TRBD2 (6 bases). V was trimmed by 5 bases and J by 3 bases, leaving 17 bases between them. This CDR3 has 15 residues. CDR1 is LNHDA and CDR2 is SQIVND in the germline V gene (reference sequence). This CDR3 reads CASSAYSGSLYEQYF. CDR3 coding DNA: TGTGCCAGTAGTGCCTATAGCGGATCTCTCTACGAGCAGTACTTC.

This clonotype has just one count. The gene calls are TRBV27 and TRBJ1-1, with TRBD1 as a possible D gene (5 bases). Germline CDR1 is MNHEY and CDR2 is SMNVEV (reference sequence). Trimming stripped 7 bases from V and 1 base from J, with 13 bases between. This CDR3 is built from 14 residues. The DNA of the CDR3 is TGTGCCAGCAATCTGTTGGGGGAGAACACTGAAGCTTTCTTT. This encodes CASNLLGENTEAFF.

At least ten counts were recorded for this clonotype. The chain links TRBV5-1 to TRBJ1-2; tentatively, D is TRBD1 (6 bases). V was trimmed by 1 base and J by 8 bases, leaving 18 bases between them. This CDR3 contains 15 residues. The germline V gene encodes CDR1 SGHRS and CDR2 YFSETQ. CDR3 coding DNA: TGCGCCAGCAGCTTGACAGGGAAGGTACTAGAGGGCTACACCTTC. Translation gives CASSLTGKVLEGYTF.

This clonotype was counted only a few times. The gene calls are TRBV10-3 and TRBJ2-7; TRBD2 is a possible D gene (6 bases). V shed 2 bases and J shed 7 bases, with 18 bases lying between them. The V gene's germline CDR1 is ENHRY and CDR2 SYGVKD. The CDR3 spans 15 residues. The CDR3 reads CAISEHAGSGREQYF. The CDR3 nucleotides read TGTGCCATCAGTGAGCACGCGGGGTCGGGGCGGGAGCAGTACTTC.

Points on this clonotype: It is likely a read error: a sequence one base away is far more abundant. The missing conserved phenylalanine or tryptophan at the end of this CDR3 makes a read error likely. The rearrangement uses TRBV7-3 and TRBJ2-1; TRBD2 agrees at 13 bases. The ends lost 5 bases at V and 8 bases at J; junction bases unmatched: 3. The germline CDR1 and CDR2 sequences are SGHTA and FQGTGA. CDR3 length: 14 amino acids. The CDR3 nucleotides read TGTGCCAGCAGCCGGACTAGCGGGAGCGATGAGCAGTTCTGC. As protein: CASSRTSGSDEQFC.

This clonotype turned up a few times. The V and J genes are TRBV9 and TRBJ2-1; 10 positions agree with TRBD2. The CDR3 extends over 16 amino acids. CDR1 SGDLS and CDR2 YYNGEE come from the germline V gene. V shed 3 bases and J 2 bases; nucleotides not matched to a gene: 5. CDR3 DNA sequence: TGTGCCAGCAGCGAAACGAGCGGGAGGGCCTACAATGAGCAGTTCTTC. This translates into CASSETSGRAYNEQFF. The full variable domain, rest sourced from reference TRBV9 and TRBJ2-1, is DSGVTQTPKHLITATGQRVTLRCSPRSGDLSVYWYQQSLDQGLQFLIQYYNGEERAKGNILERFSAQQFPDLHSELNLSSLELGDSALYFCASSETSGRAYNEQFFGPGTRLTVL.

This clonotype showed up many times. The CDR3 DNA follows: TGTGCCAGCAGTTACCGACCCGGGGCCAACACAGATACGCAGTATTTT. It yields the protein CASSYRPGANTDTQYF. The gene calls are TRBV6-2 or TRBV6-3 and TRBJ2-3; D is tentatively TRBD1 or TRBD2 (5 bases each). The V and J ends lost 2 bases and 2 bases respectively, with 14 bases between them. The CDR3 runs 16 residues. The germline gives CDR1 MNHEY, CDR2 SVGEGT.

At least ten counts were recorded for this clonotype. The chain employs TRBV5-5 and TRBJ1-1; no clear D gene. CDR1 is SGHKS, CDR2 YYEKEE, per germline (reference sequence). V was cut by 4 bases and J by 7 bases, with 14 bases left in between. CDR3 length: 13 residues. CDR3 sequence (DNA): TGTGCCAGCAGCCGCAGTGCGACAAGTGAAGCTTTCTTT. Translating it yields CASSRSATSEAFF.

This clonotype appeared once. A much larger clone lies one base from this, so it may be a read error. The J gene is TRBJ2-1, the V gene TRBV19, with a possible D match to TRBD2 (5 bases). Germline-derived CDR1 and CDR2 are LNHDA and SQIVND (reference sequence). The CDR3 sequence is 14 residues long. The CDR3 sequence: CAGRRNGNDNEQFF. The CDR3 DNA follows: TGTGCCGGTAGGCGAAACGGGAACGACAATGAGCAGTTCTTC.

This clonotype was found many times. The chain is built from TRBV6-2 or TRBV6-3 and TRBJ1-5; the D gene is possibly TRBD1 (6 bases). CDR1 is MNHEY and CDR2 is SVGEGT in the germline V gene. There are 15 residues in the CDR3. V was shortened by 2 bases and J by 5 bases, with 13 bases between the two germline ends. The CDR3 is CASSYGGQGHQPQHF. The CDR3 nucleotides are TGTGCCAGCAGTTACGGAGGTCAGGGGCATCAGCCCCAGCATTTT.

Remarks on this clonotype: A much larger clone differs by one base, so this may be a read error. This sequence joins TRBV28 and TRBJ1-1; D gene ambiguous. CDR1 and CDR2 (germline): MDHEN, SYDVKM. The CDR3 has 13 residues. CDR3: CASSLEENTETFF. CDR3 sequence (DNA): TGTGCCAGCAGCCTTGAAGAGAACACTGAAACTTTCTTT. Complete variable domain (other parts from reference TRBV28 and TRBJ1-1): DVKVTQSSRYLVKRTGEKVFLECVQDMDHENMFWYRQDPGLGLRLIYFSYDVKMKEKGDIPEGYSVSREKKERFSLILESASTNQTSMYLCASSLEENTETFFGQGTRLTVV.

The CDR3 coding sequence is TGTGCCAGCAGTTATTCCGGGACAGGGTTCCTCTCGAGGTCTCACCTCCACTTT. Amino acid sequence: CASSYSGTGFLSRSHLHF. The rearrangement joins TRBV6-9 to TRBJ1-6; 9 positions match TRBD1. V was clipped by 0 bases and J by 15 bases; unmatched bases: 18. Germline V gives CDR1 MNHGY, CDR2 SVAAGI. CDR3 length: 18 amino acids.

This clonotype was picked up a small number of times. The chain joins TRBV6-1 to TRBJ2-6; D call uncertain. The germline CDR1 and CDR2 sequences are MNHNS and SASEGT. This CDR3 region has 16 residues. V lost 4 bases and J lost 0, with 10 bases in between. CDR3 sequence: CASSAWGSSGANVLTF. CDR3 nucleotides: TGTGCCAGCAGTGCTTGGGGTAGCTCTGGGGCCAACGTCCTGACTTTC.

J is TRBJ2-5 and V is TRBV4-1; possibly TRBD2 for D (5 bases). The CDR3 length is 14 residues. Trimming left V 1 base short and J 4 bases short, with 10 bases between. Germline CDR1 is MGHRA and CDR2 is YSYEKL. CDR3 nucleotide sequence: TGCGCCAGCAGCCAAGTCTCAGGAGGAGAGACCCAGTACTTC. Translation: CASSQVSGGETQYF.

The rearrangement uses TRBV7-2 and TRBJ2-7, with D unclear. V was shortened by 1 base and J by 1 base, with 11 bases between the two germline ends. The CDR3 consists of 15 residues. Germline assignment: CDR1 SGHTA and CDR2 FQGNSA. Here the CDR3 reads CASSLGGGHSYEQYF. The CDR3 DNA sequence: TGTGCCAGCAGCTTAGGCGGTGGGCATTCCTACGAGCAGTACTTC.

The chain employs TRBV5-1 and TRBJ2-5; D gene ambiguous. The V and J ends lost 0 bases and 0 bases respectively, with 6 bases between them. This CDR3 is 14 amino acids long. Germline V CDR1 and CDR2: SGHRS, YFSETQ. The CDR3 region is CASSLGRHQETQYF. The CDR3 coding sequence is TGCGCCAGCAGCTTGGGGCGGCACCAAGAGACCCAGTACTTC.

This clonotype appeared many times. The chain's CDR3 is CSASGTSGHYEQYF. CDR3 DNA sequence: TGCAGTGCTAGCGGGACTAGCGGGCATTACGAGCAGTACTTC. V gene TRBV20-1 combines with J gene TRBJ2-7; 12 bases are shared with TRBD2. Germline trimming cut 3 bases from V and 4 bases from J; bases unmatched to any gene: 4. The CDR3 has 14 amino acids. In germline, CDR1 is DFQATT, CDR2 SNEGSKA (reference sequence).

This clonotype was detected ten times or more. V gene TRBV9 combines with J gene TRBJ2-5, with TRBD2 matching over 11 bases. The germline V gene has CDR1 SGDLS and CDR2 YYNGEE. J lost 5 bases, V lost 0 bases, and 3 bases had no gene match. This CDR3 spans 15 amino acids. CDR3 residues: CASSVASGRSETQYF. CDR3 sequence (DNA): TGTGCCAGCAGCGTAGCTAGCGGGAGGAGCGAGACCCAGTACTTC.

V is TRBV28 and J is TRBJ1-4, with D hard to call. This CDR3 has 13 amino acids. The V and J ends lost 4 bases and 4 bases respectively, with 7 bases between them. Germline values: CDR1 MDHEN, CDR2 SYDVKM. The CDR3 here is CASSSYRNEKLFF. The CDR3 region has the DNA TGTGCCAGCAGTTCCTACCGTAATGAAAAACTGTTTTTT. Filled out from reference TRBV28 and TRBJ1-4, the complete variable domain reads DVKVTQSSRYLVKRTGEKVFLECVQDMDHENMFWYRQDPGLGLRLIYFSYDVKMKEKGDIPEGYSVSREKKERFSLILESASTNQTSMYLCASSSYRNEKLFFGSGTQLSVL.

This clonotype was recorded at least ten times. The V gene is TRBV2, the J gene TRBJ1-2; D uncertain. This CDR3 region has 11 residues. The germline V gene encodes CDR1 SNHLY and CDR2 FYNNEI. With 7 bases removed from V and 1 base from J, the gap between germline ends came to 4 bases. The CDR3 reads CASNDNYGYTF. CDR3 nucleotide sequence: TGTGCCAGCAACGATAACTATGGCTACACCTTC.

The table lists this clonotype with many counts. This chain links TRBV11-2 with TRBJ1-6; TRBD1 matches 7 bases. CDR1 and CDR2 (germline): SGHAT, FQNNGV. V shed 1 base and J 6 bases; nucleotides not matched to a gene: 6. This CDR3 is 16 amino acids long. The CDR3 region is CASSLASGQINSPLHF. DNA for the CDR3: TGTGCCAGCAGCTTAGCTTCGGGACAGATTAATTCACCCCTCCACTTT.

This clonotype has a count of ten or more. The chain uses TRBV20-1 and TRBJ2-7, with 9 bases matching TRBD2. V gave up 5 bases and J gave up 1 base; unmatched junction bases: 6. The CDR3 extends over 14 amino acids. The germline V gene encodes CDR1 DFQATT and CDR2 SNEGSKA (reference sequence). The DNA for the CDR3 is TGCAGTGCTCCCCGGCTAGCGGGATCCTACGAGCAGTACTTC. This sequence encodes CSAPRLAGSYEQYF.

In its sample, this clonotype was seen once. In this CDR3 the conserved last residue, phenylalanine or tryptophan, is missing, so a read error is likely. The V call is TRBV27, the J call TRBJ2-1, with a possible D match to TRBD2 (5 bases). Between the trimmed V and J ends, which lost 2 bases and 3 bases, there was a span of 23 bases. The germline CDR1 and CDR2 sequences are MNHEY and SMNVEV (reference sequence). This CDR3 is 19 amino acids long. The CDR3 protein is CASSLRLDSGPLYYNEQFV. The CDR3 DNA is TGTGCCAGCAGTTTAAGATTGGACTCTGGCCCCCTCTACTACAATGAGCAGTTCGTC.

This clonotype was counted ten times or more. The chain combines TRBV2 with TRBJ2-1; D tentatively fits TRBD1 or TRBD2 (5 bases each). V was cut by 7 bases and J by 3 bases, with 13 bases left in between. This CDR3 has 14 residues. From germline, CDR1 is SNHLY and CDR2 FYNNEI. CDR3 region: CASMGLRGYNEQFF. DNA of the CDR3: TGTGCCAGCATGGGGCTACGGGGCTACAATGAGCAGTTCTTC.

This clonotype was observed at least ten times. This rearrangement joins TRBV18 to TRBJ2-7; D possibly matches TRBD1 or TRBD2 (5 bases each). The CDR3 is 14 amino acids. With 3 bases removed from V and 9 bases from J, the gap between germline ends came to 18 bases. The germline CDR1 and CDR2 sequences are KGHSH and LQKENI. CDR3: CASSPQGQPRGQYF. The CDR3 DNA sequence: TGTGCCAGCTCACCCCAGGGTCAACCCCGGGGGCAGTACTTC.

The chain is built from TRBV10-1 and TRBJ2-1; D is ambiguous. V was clipped by 5 bases and J by 4 bases, with 15 bases between them. Germline lookup yields CDR1 WNHNN and CDR2 SYGVQD (reference sequence). The CDR3 spans 15 residues. Here the CDR3 reads CASSLSLARYNEQFF. CDR3 DNA: TGCGCCAGCAGTCTTAGCCTCGCCAGGTACAATGAGCAGTTCTTC.

The genes are TRBV20-1 and TRBJ1-3; D ambiguous. V was shortened by 4 bases and J by 11 bases, with 15 bases between the two germline ends. The CDR3 extends over 12 amino acids. Germline CDR1 is DFQATT and CDR2 is SNEGSKA (reference sequence). The CDR3 nucleotides are TGCAGTGCTAATAAGGGAGGGATCGCCATATATTTT. As protein: CSANKGGIAIYF.

This clonotype was observed at least ten times. The rearrangement uses TRBV2 and TRBJ2-7; 14 bases are shared with TRBD2. Germline-derived CDR1 and CDR2 are SNHLY and FYNNEI. V lost 5 bases, J lost 2 bases, and 5 bases stayed unmatched. The CDR3 contains 16 residues. The CDR3 DNA follows: TGTGCCAGCAGTCCCTCGACTAGCGGGAGGGCCTACGAGCAGTACTTC. It specifies CASSPSTSGRAYEQYF.